Below are 19 T cell receptor beta chains sequenced from a single sample in a study of blood T cells in healthy people across ages. Primers used in a second PCR of about 7 to 12 cycles were a sample-barcoded 5' primer and a J-beta primer mix. TCRdb redid the calling of the 5' RACE reads with MiXCR, one entry per CDR3 protein. This table holds hundreds of thousands of distinct CDR3 sequences, 35% to 45% found once. Sequenced material: blood. These receptors were obtained from a woman aged 55-75 years in good health.

The V gene is TRBV9, the J gene TRBJ2-1; no reliable D call. The DNA end is a closer match to TRBJ2-7, so the J assignment may be wrong. CDR3 length: 13 residues. Germline loops: CDR1 SGDLS, CDR2 YYNGEE. DNA of the CDR3: TGTGCCAGCAGCGTACCCTCCTACAATGAGCAGTACTTC. This encodes CASSVPSYNEQYF.

This clonotype was observed at least ten times. The chain carries TRBV7-2 and TRBJ1-2; D is uncertain. Trimming stripped 4 bases from V and 2 bases from J, with 17 bases between. Germline assignment: CDR1 SGHTA and CDR2 FQGNSA. The CDR3 loop spans 16 amino acids. CDR3 sequence: CASSSAVLVENYGYTF. DNA of the CDR3: TGTGCCAGCAGCTCAGCGGTGCTTGTGGAAAACTATGGCTACACCTTC. Full variable domain (remainder filled in from reference TRBV7-2 and TRBJ1-2): GAGVSQSPSNKVTEKGKDVELRCDPISGHTALYWYRQSLGQGLEFLIYFQGNSAPDKSGLPSDRFSAERTGGSVSTLTIQRTQQEDSAVYLCASSSAVLVENYGYTFGSGTRLTVV.

The genes are TRBV20-1 and TRBJ1-1, with TRBD1 matching over 7 bases. The germline V gene has CDR1 DFQATT and CDR2 SNEGSKA (reference sequence). The CDR3 is 15 amino acids. Trimming cost V 0 bases and J 7 bases; bases outside gene matches: 11. The CDR3 nucleotides read TGCAGTGCTAGAGATCAAGGGACAGTCAACGATGAAGCTTTCTTT. Residues: CSARDQGTVNDEAFF.

This chain joins TRBV7-9 and TRBJ1-2, with D hard to call. This CDR3 comprises 14 residues. The germline V and J ends were trimmed by 1 base and 0 bases, with 6 bases remaining between them. Germline V CDR1 and CDR2: SEHNR, FQNEAQ (reference sequence). This chain's CDR3 is CASSLVIANYGYTF. Here the CDR3 DNA reads TGTGCCAGCAGCTTAGTGATAGCTAACTATGGCTACACCTTC.

This clonotype has at least ten counts. The rearrangement joins TRBV7-2 to TRBJ2-5; D not resolved. CDR3 length: 13 amino acids. Trimming left V 1 base short and J 5 bases short, with 8 bases between. The germline V gene encodes CDR1 SGHTA and CDR2 FQGNSA. CDR3 coding DNA: TGTGCCAGCAGCTTAGATTGGTTGGAGACCCAGTACTTC. This sequence encodes CASSLDWLETQYF.

The chain carries TRBV28 and TRBJ1-5; D gene uncertain. CDR3 length: 14 residues. V gave up 2 bases and J gave up 3 bases, with 8 bases separating them. Germline assignment: CDR1 MDHEN and CDR2 SYDVKM. CDR3 nucleotides: TGTGCCAGCAGTTTACACGGAACCAATCAGCCCCAGCATTTT. It translates to CASSLHGTNQPQHF.

This clonotype occurred a few times. V is TRBV6-2 or TRBV6-3 and J is TRBJ2-7; no reliable D call. The CDR3 spans 14 residues. Germline CDR1 reads MNHEY; CDR2 reads SVGEGT. V lost 7 bases and J 0 bases, leaving 13 bases between the germline ends. The CDR3 DNA is TGTGCCAGCACTTCCAGTTTAAGCTCCTACGAGCAGTACTTC. Translating gives CASTSSLSSYEQYF.

This clonotype has a count of ten or more. This chain uses TRBV4-1 with TRBJ1-6; D remains ambiguous. The CDR3 has 17 residues. Germline CDR1 reads MGHRA; CDR2 reads YSYEKL. Trimming removed 0 bases from V and 0 bases from J, with 9 bases in between. CDR3 in DNA: TGCGCCAGCAGCCAAGAAACGGCAGGCTCCTATAATTCACCCCTCCACTTT. Translation: CASSQETAGSYNSPLHF.

The genes are TRBV28 and TRBJ2-6; the D is unclear. CDR1 MDHEN and CDR2 SYDVKM come from the germline V gene. Trimming shortened V by 3 bases and J by 0 bases, and 6 bases separated the two germline ends. The CDR3 runs to 15 residues. As DNA, the CDR3 is TGTGCCAGCAGTTTCAGGCGCTCTGGGGCCAACGTCCTGACTTTC. Translating gives CASSFRRSGANVLTF.

The chain joins TRBV4-2 to TRBJ1-4; perhaps TRBD1 as D (5 bases). The germline V and J ends were trimmed by 3 bases and 1 base, with 12 bases remaining between them. CDR3 length: 16 amino acids. Germline V gene sequence: CDR1 LGHNA, CDR2 YNFKEQ. DNA for the CDR3: TGTGCCAGCAGCCACTGGGACCGTGGAACTAATGAAAAACTGTTTTTT. Amino acid sequence: CASSHWDRGTNEKLFF.

This clonotype was seen a few times. This rearrangement joins TRBV18 to TRBJ1-1, with 9 bases that match TRBD1. In germline, CDR1 is KGHSH, CDR2 LQKENI. V dropped 5 bases and J dropped 3; count of bases not matched to a gene: 4. CDR3 length equals 14 residues. CDR3 loop: CASSSGQGYTEAFF. Written as DNA, the CDR3 is TGTGCCAGCTCATCGGGACAGGGTTACACTGAAGCTTTCTTT.

The chain joins TRBV27 to TRBJ2-1; 7 nucleotides line up with TRBD2. From germline, CDR1 is MNHEY and CDR2 SMNVEV (reference sequence). The V gene end was trimmed by 9 bases and the J gene end by 0 bases; junction bases not matched to a gene: 14. This CDR3 contains 17 residues. The CDR3 nucleotides read TGTGCCAGTAGGCCCGCACTAGCGAGAAGCTCCTACAATGAGCAGTTCTTC. It translates to CASRPALARSSYNEQFF.

A word on this clonotype: One end of the junction fails to match germline, which may point to a read error. The chain uses TRBV10-3 and TRBJ1-2; possible D gene TRBD1, 6 bases. Germline CDR1 is ENHRY and CDR2 is SYGVKD. The CDR3 is 15 residues long. CDR3: CATSERGGSNYGYTF. CDR3 bases: TGTGCCACCAGTGAGAGAGGGGGTAGTAACTATGGCTACACCTTC.

This chain joins TRBV14 and TRBJ1-2, with D tentatively TRBD1 (5 bases). The CDR3 loop spans 15 amino acids. The ends were cut back, 4 bases at V and 2 bases at J, with 14 bases in the middle. Germline V gives CDR1 SGHDN, CDR2 FVKESK. The CDR3 DNA reads TGTGCCAGCAGCCCCTCATTAACAGGAAACTATGGCTACACCTTC. Translated, it gives CASSPSLTGNYGYTF. The full variable domain, in which reference TRBV14 and TRBJ1-2 provide the parts outside the CDR3, is EAGVTQFPSHSVIEKGQTVTLRCDPISGHDNLYWYRRVMGKEIKFLLHFVKESKQDESGMPNNRFLAERTGGTYSTLKVQPAELEDSGVYFCASSPSLTGNYGYTFGSGTRLTVV.

V gene TRBV13 combines with J gene TRBJ1-2; the D is unclear. The CDR3 has 11 amino acids. V was cut by 1 base and J by 9 bases, with 6 bases left in between. Germline CDR1 and CDR2: PRHDT and FYEKMQ (reference sequence). CDR3 protein: CASSLVVRYTF. The CDR3 bases are TGTGCCAGCAGCTTAGTCGTCCGCTACACCTTC.

V is TRBV20-1 and J is TRBJ2-1, with a tentative D call TRBD2 (6 bases). The CDR3 consists of 15 residues. V lost 1 base and J lost 6, with 16 bases in between. CDR1 is DFQATT, CDR2 SNEGSKA, per germline (reference sequence). The CDR3 reads CSARGGPLAGNEQFF. The CDR3 DNA sequence: TGCAGTGCTAGAGGGGGTCCACTAGCCGGCAATGAGCAGTTCTTC.

This clonotype was counted a few times. The rearrangement links TRBV29-1 to TRBJ2-5, with 7 bases that match TRBD1. The V gene's germline CDR1 is SQVTM and CDR2 ANQGSEA. This CDR3 region has 13 residues. V was pared by 2 bases and J by 4 bases, with 4 bases of the junction left unmatched. This CDR3 reads CSVEYRGGETQYF. The CDR3 bases are TGCAGCGTTGAATACAGGGGCGGAGAGACCCAGTACTTC.

The chain combines TRBV7-2 with TRBJ2-7, with TRBD1 matching 9 bases. This CDR3 comprises 13 residues. Losses at the gene ends were 5 bases for V and 6 bases for J; bases not matched to a gene: 5. From germline, CDR1 is SGHTA and CDR2 FQGNSA. Here the CDR3 DNA reads TGTGCCAGCAGCGTGGGACAGGGATTCGAGCAGTACTTC. Translating it yields CASSVGQGFEQYF.

The chain uses TRBV7-2 and TRBJ2-7; 7 bases match TRBD2. After removal of 1 base from V and 0 bases from J, the junction contained 6 bases not matched to a gene. Germline assignment: CDR1 SGHTA and CDR2 FQGNSA. CDR3 length: 16 amino acids. The CDR3 protein is CASSLGLAGDSYEQYF. CDR3 in DNA: TGTGCCAGCAGCTTAGGGTTAGCGGGCGACTCCTACGAGCAGTACTTC. Combining the CDR3 with reference TRBV7-2 and TRBJ2-7 gives the whole variable domain GAGVSQSPSNKVTEKGKDVELRCDPISGHTALYWYRQSLGQGLEFLIYFQGNSAPDKSGLPSDRFSAERTGGSVSTLTIQRTQQEDSAVYLCASSLGLAGDSYEQYFGPGTRLTVT.